This T cell receptor beta chain was sequenced during a study of memory CD4+ T cells and cytomegalovirus serostatus. General study findings and limits: Repertoires predicted CMV serostatus with median bootstrapped AUC of approximately 0.94. About 40% of the roughly 160 known CMV-associated TCRbeta sequences appeared in CD4+ memory.

The sort gate was single viable CD3+CD4+CD8-CD45RO+ cells for memory CD4+ T cells. Serostatus was set by detecting CMV pp150, pp28, p38, p52 IgG. CDR3 length: 18 residues. After removal of 5 bases from V and 6 bases from J, the junction contained 16 bases not matched to a gene. From germline, CDR1 is SGHTA and CDR2 FQGNSA. Clones were read by immunoSEQ multiplex PCR, and TCRdb kept only the in-frame ones, dropping some. Altogether about 75,000 clones are present, around 80% being singletons, with the ten largest covering approximately 2.8%. This clone showed up just once. Antigen unknown. The chain has TRBV7-2 and TRBJ2-2; 9 nucleotides agree with TRBD1. Material: memory CD4+ T cells from blood. This TCR was sampled from an adult in good health and CMV-seropositive. This CDR3 reads CASSPRSLGTGWAGELFF. CDR3 coding DNA: TGTGCCAGCAGCCCACGTTCACTAGGGACAGGGTGGGCCGGGGAGCTGTTTTTT. Using reference TRBV7-2 and TRBJ2-2 for the parts outside the CDR3, the full variable domain is GAGVSQSPSNKVTEKGKDVELRCDPISGHTALYWYRQSLGQGLEFLIYFQGNSAPDKSGLPSDRFSAERTGGSVSTLTIQRTQQEDSAVYLCASSPRSLGTGWAGELFFGEGSRLTVL.